This T cell receptor beta chain is from a study of T cell responses to AZD1222 COVID-19 vaccine. Germline values: CDR1 SEHNR, CDR2 FQNEAQ (reference sequence). With V trimmed by 0 bases and J by 2 bases, 6 bases remained unmatched. The CDR3 runs 18 residues. Overall study findings and caveats: Regions 160-218 and 743-854 held dominance among vaccine-associated CD4 TCRs, which spanned spike. In the spike-specific TCR repertoire, nearly half reportedly target unmutated variant regions. Clonal diversity may have been underestimated in mostly white British donors. Only five or six AZD1222 recipients were seropositive at baseline.

Measured with immunoSEQ multiplex PCR; TCRdb has only the in-frame clones, and not every one. The sample lists tens of thousands of clones, around nine tenths seen once, with around 3.2% in the top ten. Concerning this clone: The antigen is not known.

This rearrangement joins TRBV7-9 to TRBJ2-6, with 8 bases aligning to TRBD2. Sequencing was performed on peripheral blood, taken 28 days after the second AZD1222 dose. The clonotype comes from an adult who received the AZD1222 COVID-19 vaccine. CDR3 nucleotide sequence: TGTGCCAGCAGCTTAGCGAGCGGGAGTCTAACTGGGGCCAACGTCCTGACTTTC. The encoded protein is CASSLASGSLTGANVLTF. Supplemented by reference TRBV7-9 and TRBJ2-6, the full variable domain reads DTGVSQNPRHKITKRGQNVTFRCDPISEHNRLYWYRQTLGQGPEFLTYFQNEAQLEKSRLLSDRFSAERPKGSFSTLEIQRTEQGDSAMYLCASSLASGSLTGANVLTFGAGSRLTVL.